The count of the clone carrying this TCR beta chain is one. This sample stems from a study of control samples from healthy donors and cancer patients. J lost 1 base, V lost 5 bases, and 4 bases had no gene match. This CDR3 spans 15 amino acids. CDR1 is KGHSH, CDR2 LQKENI, per germline. The assay was immunoSEQ multiplex PCR, and TCRdb's table has in-frame clones only and misses some. The data hold about 150,000 clones, with over 85% observed a single time. The sample was blood. The rearrangement links TRBV18 to TRBJ2-5, with TRBD2 matching over 10 bases. The sequence came from a man aged 18 to 30 in good health. The CDR3 loop is CASSGLAVFQETQYF. As DNA, the CDR3 is TGTGCCAGCTCAGGACTAGCGGTCTTCCAAGAGACCCAGTACTTC.